This T cell receptor (beta chain) originates from a study of glioma-infiltrating T cells after dendritic cell vaccination. The wider study: Patients had newly diagnosed or recurrent glioblastoma and received dendritic cell vaccines.

The primer mix had 60 V beta and 13 J beta primers. Here immunoSEQ multiplex PCR was the method, and the copy in TCRdb shows in-frame clones only, minus some. In the table there are about 32,000 clones, around nine tenths of which are singletons. Germline V gene sequence: CDR1 LNHDA, CDR2 SQIVND (reference sequence). J lost 0 bases, V lost 4 bases, and 5 bases had no gene match. The CDR3 totals 16 residues. The receptor's source is a human donor with glioblastoma. Sequencing used blood, obtained before dendritic cell vaccination. The J gene is TRBJ2-2, the V gene TRBV19, with TRBD1 matching 7 bases. CDR3 nucleotides: TGTGCCAGTAGTAGAGACAGGGTTACGAACACCGGGGAGCTGTTTTTT. Amino acids: CASSRDRVTNTGELFF.